This T cell receptor (beta chain) came from a study of vaccination effects on CD4 cells after COVID-19. TCRdb's table, derived via immunoSEQ multiplex PCR, lists solely in-frame clones and lacks some. Seen here are about 66,000 clones, around 79% observed once, and the top ten hold 2% to 3%. Of note for this clone: The antigen remains undetermined.

Regarding the study as a whole: Both infection-induced and vaccine-induced clones contracted markedly at late post-vaccination timepoints. A shortage of convalescent patients and an absence of early post-infection timepoints characterized the study.

The germline V gene has CDR1 KGHSH and CDR2 LQKENI. CDR3 size: 15 residues. V lost 3 bases, J lost 0 bases, and 6 bases lay in between. Culturing for more than 9 days preceded CD4+ T cell isolation. Two doses of either BNT162b2 or mRNA-1273 were given to each participant. The TCR was taken from a human donor who received a COVID-19 vaccine. Sequencing used CD4+ T cells from PBMCs cultured without peptide, obtained after COVID-19 vaccination. The chain joins TRBV18 to TRBJ1-6; no definite D call. The CDR3 DNA follows: TGTGCCAGCTCACCCGATAGCTCCTATAATTCACCCCTCCACTTT. Its protein is CASSPDSSYNSPLHF.